The rows below give T cell receptor beta chains drawn from one sample of a study of OX40 agonist ivuxolimab in advanced cancers. Profiling relied on immunoSEQ multiplex PCR, and the TCRdb table lists in-frame clones only, not all of them. Of some 19,000 clones detected, approximately 90% appear once; the ten largest clones hold around 11%. This sample comprised CD4+ or CD8+ T cells sorted from blood, obtained in a trial of the OX40 agonist ivuxolimab. The receptor set was obtained from an adult with an advanced solid tumor such as melanoma, head and neck, liver or kidney cancer. Each CDR3 is given with its conserved first and last residue. The order of the fields is J gene, V gene, D gene, clone size, CDR3 protein, CDR3 DNA. A D gene is named only where the DNA matches it firmly. Expanded clones are given a class, and other clones once, few, many or no size at all.

j_call: TRBJ2-1; v_call: TRBV19; d_call: TRBD2; clone_size: once; cdr3_aa: CASSIAGTIIEQFF; cdr3_nt: TGTGCCAGTAGTATAGCCGGGACTATCATTGAGCAGTTCTTC
j_call: TRBJ2-1; v_call: TRBV10-3; d_call: TRBD2; clone_size: -; cdr3_aa: CAIRVGLALYNEQFF; cdr3_nt: TGTGCCATCAGAGTAGGACTAGCGCTCTACAATGAGCAGTTCTTC
j_call: TRBJ2-1; v_call: TRBV6-5; d_call: -; clone_size: once; cdr3_aa: CASSYKDSYNEQFF; cdr3_nt: TGTGCCAGCAGTTACAAGGACTCTTACAATGAGCAGTTCTTC
j_call: TRBJ2-6; v_call: TRBV5-1; d_call: -; clone_size: -; cdr3_aa: CASSLAFLRDARSGANVLTF; cdr3_nt: TGCGCCAGCAGCTTGGCGTTTCTGCGGGACGCACGCTCTGGGGCCAACGTCCTGACTTTC
j_call: TRBJ2-7; v_call: TRBV27; d_call: TRBD1; clone_size: -; cdr3_aa: CASSLSTGTGMREQYF; cdr3_nt: TGTGCCAGCAGTTTATCGACCGGGACAGGGATGAGAGAGCAGTACTTC
j_call: TRBJ2-7; v_call: TRBV11-3; d_call: TRBD2; clone_size: -; cdr3_aa: CASSTSGYTYEQYF; cdr3_nt: TGTGCCAGCAGTACTAGCGGTTACACCTACGAGCAGTACTTC
j_call: TRBJ1-2; v_call: TRBV6-4; d_call: TRBD1; clone_size: -; cdr3_aa: CASRRTGDSGYTF; cdr3_nt: TGTGCCAGCAGACGGACAGGGGATTCCGGCTACACCTTC
j_call: TRBJ2-7; v_call: TRBV4-1; d_call: TRBD2; clone_size: -; cdr3_aa: CASSLKPGLAGGSYEQYF; cdr3_nt: TGCGCCAGCAGCCTTAAGCCGGGACTAGCGGGGGGCTCCTACGAGCAGTACTTC
j_call: TRBJ2-2; v_call: TRBV7-7; d_call: -; clone_size: -; cdr3_aa: CASSLTYGAGEPFF; cdr3_nt: TGTGCCAGCAGCTTAACCTACGGGGCCGGGGAGCCGTTTTTT
j_call: TRBJ1-5; v_call: TRBV5-8; d_call: -; clone_size: -; cdr3_aa: CASRYAPGGVQQPQHF; cdr3_nt: TGTGCCAGCAGGTACGCGCCGGGGGGGGTGCAACAGCCCCAGCATTTT